This is a list of T cell receptor beta chains from one sample in a study of T cell repertoires in cytomegalovirus infection. MiXCR, run by TCRdb on the reads, gives a single entry per CDR3 protein. The sample holds just under 300,000 distinct CDR3 sequences; 9.6% are singletons and the top ten take around 2.5%. Material for sequencing was PBMCs. The receptor set was obtained from a human donor in good health (CMV status not recorded). Some clones in this sample may be carry-over from other donors' samples. The CDR3 runs from the conserved cysteine through the conserved F or W. Each record gives: D gene, clone size, V gene, J gene, CDR3 protein, CDR3 DNA. D genes are given only for firm matches. A clone size is listed for some rows: how often the clone was seen (once, few, many), or a class if it is expanded.

NA	many	TRBV5-8	TRBJ1-5	CASSLEVSQPQHF	TGTGCCAGCAGCTTGGAGGTTTCTCAGCCCCAGCATTTT
TRBD1	many	TRBV20-1	TRBJ2-5	CSAPLQGLGTQYF	TGCAGTGCTCCCTTACAGGGGCTAGGGACCCAGTACTTC
NA	many	TRBV25-1	TRBJ2-7	CASSDRENYEQYF	TGTGCCAGCAGTGACCGGGAAAACTACGAGCAGTACTTC
NA	few	TRBV19	TRBJ1-1	CASTYTTANTEAFF	TGTGCCAGTACTTACACGACTGCGAACACTGAAGCTTTCTTT
TRBD1	many	TRBV12-3/TRBV12-4	TRBJ1-1	CASSFRDSFTEAFF	TGTGCCAGCAGTTTCCGGGACAGCTTCACTGAAGCTTTCTTT
TRBD1	few	TRBV5-5	TRBJ2-2	CASSLADRFTGELFF	TGTGCCAGCAGCTTGGCGGACAGGTTCACCGGGGAGCTGTTTTTT
NA	NA	TRBV20-1	TRBJ2-3	CSAQGGADTQYF	TGCAGTGCGCAAGGGGGGGCAGATACGCAGTATTTT
TRBD1	NA	TRBV28	TRBJ2-5	CASSPPYQPPGQRETQYF	TGTGCCAGCAGTCCCCCTTATCAACCTCCGGGACAGCGAGAGACCCAGTACTTC
NA	many	TRBV7-2	TRBJ2-3	CASSLPRAASTDTQYF	TGTGCCAGCAGCCTACCGAGAGCAGCTAGCACAGATACGCAGTATTTT
NA	once	TRBV12-3/TRBV12-4	TRBJ2-1	CASSLAAGWDEQFF	TGTGCCAGCAGTTTAGCGGCGGGGTGGGATGAGCAGTTCTTC
NA	many	TRBV12-3/TRBV12-4	TRBJ1-5	CASSTEEGYQPQHF	TGTGCCAGCAGTACTGAGGAGGGGTATCAGCCCCAGCATTTT
NA	many	TRBV6-2/TRBV6-3	TRBJ1-1	CASSTDDVEQGTFVAFF	TGTGCCAGCAGTACGGACGACGTGGAACAGGGAACGTTTGTAGCTTTCTTT
NA	NA	TRBV29-1	TRBJ2-3	CSVRRGGGTDTQYF	TGCAGCGTGCGAAGGGGGGGGGGCACAGATACGCAGTATTTT
TRBD2	many	TRBV7-6	TRBJ2-1	CASSLRLAGGRINEQFF	TGTGCCAGCAGCCTCCGGCTAGCGGGGGGGCGTATCAATGAGCAGTTCTTC
NA	NA	TRBV29-1	TRBJ1-1	CSGRDGWLGGGEAFF	TGCAGCGGTCGGGACGGTTGGCTTGGAGGCGGTGAAGCTTTCTTT
NA	few	TRBV23-1	TRBJ1-6	CASSPGDSSSPLHF	TGCGCCAGCAGCCCCGGAGATAGTAGTTCACCCCTCCACTTT
NA	NA	TRBV20-1	TRBJ1-5	CSAWAQTHSNQPQHF	TGCAGTGCTTGGGCCCAGACCCATAGCAATCAGCCCCAGCATTTT
TRBD1	many	TRBV7-2	TRBJ1-6	CASNEGQGALNSPLHF	TGTGCCAGCAACGAGGGACAGGGGGCTCTGAATTCACCCCTCCACTTT
NA	many	TRBV20-1	TRBJ2-5	CSARDRYQETQYF	TGCAGTGCTAGAGACCGGTACCAAGAGACCCAGTACTTC
NA	few	TRBV20-1	TRBJ1-2	CSAKRSGDGYTF	TGCAGTGCTAAACGGTCTGGGGATGGCTACACCTTC
TRBD1	few	TRBV7-9	TRBJ1-2	CASSPGDRGYGYTF	TGTGCCAGCAGCCCGGGTGACAGGGGCTATGGCTACACCTTC
NA	many	TRBV10-3	TRBJ1-1	CAISGALNTEAFF	TGTGCCATCTCTGGGGCGCTGAACACTGAAGCTTTCTTT
NA	many	TRBV6-6	TRBJ2-4	CASTKSDRPLAKNIQYF	TGTGCCAGCACCAAATCGGACAGACCTCTGGCCAAAAACATTCAGTACTTC
NA	few	TRBV19	TRBJ2-5	CATSTQQETQYF	TGTGCCACCTCAACTCAGCAAGAGACCCAGTACTTC
NA	NA	TRBV10-3	TRBJ1-2	CAISQMGAKGYTF	TGTGCCATCAGTCAAATGGGGGCTAAGGGCTACACCTTC
NA	NA	TRBV20-1	TRBJ1-6	CSARPVSGTQSSYNSPLHF	TGCAGTGCTAGGCCAGTATCCGGGACTCAGAGCTCCTATAATTCACCCCTCCACTTT
NA	many	TRBV7-8	TRBJ2-5	CASSSWARQRNQETQYF	TGTGCCAGCAGCTCCTGGGCTCGACAGAGAAATCAAGAGACCCAGTACTTC
NA	many	TRBV7-6	TRBJ2-3	CASSPATGSDTQYF	TGTGCCAGCAGCCCGGCTACAGGGTCAGATACGCAGTATTTT
NA	few	TRBV28	TRBJ1-3	CASSFPFDSYSGNTIYF	TGTGCCAGCAGTTTTCCCTTTGACTCGTACTCTGGAAACACCATATATTTT
NA	many	TRBV6-5	TRBJ2-2	CASSPDSPLYTGELFF	TGTGCCAGCAGTCCTGACAGCCCACTTTACACCGGGGAGCTGTTTTTT
NA	many	TRBV19	TRBJ1-1	CASSISGDGVGTEAFF	TGTGCCAGTAGTATCTCGGGGGATGGGGTGGGGACTGAAGCTTTCTTT
TRBD2	NA	TRBV18	TRBJ2-3	CASSPPYGGGADTQYF	TGTGCCAGCTCACCACCTTATGGGGGAGGGGCAGATACGCAGTATTTT
NA	many	TRBV7-2	TRBJ1-4	CASSLAWNWGNEKLFF	TGTGCCAGCAGCTTAGCTTGGAATTGGGGAAATGAAAAACTGTTTTTT
NA	many	TRBV28	TRBJ1-2	CASTLQGYYGYTF	TGTGCCAGCACCCTCCAGGGGTACTATGGCTACACCTTC
NA	many	TRBV15	TRBJ2-1	CATSRDRRVSSYNEQFF	TGTGCCACCAGCAGAGATCGGCGGGTTAGCTCCTACAATGAGCAGTTCTTC
NA	few	TRBV5-1	TRBJ2-7	CASTSPLYEQYF	TGCGCCAGCACTTCTCCACTCTACGAGCAGTACTTC
TRBD1	NA	TRBV28	TRBJ2-1	CASSFSDRVASEQFF	TGTGCCAGCAGTTTCTCGGACAGGGTGGCCAGTGAGCAGTTCTTC
NA	many	TRBV10-3	TRBJ1-3	CAIRRTSSSGNTIYF	TGTGCCATCAGGCGGACTTCTAGCTCTGGAAACACCATATATTTT
TRBD1	NA	TRBV7-9	TRBJ1-2	CASSSEGAGGYTF	TGTGCCAGCAGCTCCGAGGGGGCAGGTGGCTACACCTTC
NA	few	TRBV20-1	TRBJ2-2	CSAPGNTGELFF	TGCAGTGCCCCCGGGAACACCGGGGAGCTGTTTTTT
NA	many	TRBV20-1	TRBJ1-2	CSATQGLGPSSYGYTF	TGCAGTGCTACTCAGGGTCTGGGACCGAGCAGCTATGGCTACACCTTC
NA	many	TRBV7-2	TRBJ2-5	CASSLFLAASYQETQYF	TGTGCCAGCAGCTTATTTTTAGCGGCGTCGTACCAAGAGACCCAGTACTTC
NA	NA	TRBV29-1	TRBJ1-2	CSVVEARGYTF	TGCAGCGTTGTAGAAGCTCGGGGCTACACCTTC
NA	many	TRBV11-2	TRBJ2-3	CASGGADTQYF	TGTGCCAGCGGGGGCGCAGATACGCAGTATTTT
TRBD1	many	TRBV14	TRBJ2-1	CASSNPGTGRYNEQFF	TGTGCCAGCAGCAATCCCGGGACAGGACGCTACAATGAGCAGTTCTTC
TRBD2	NA	TRBV9	TRBJ2-1	CASSPGLAGEEQFF	TGTGCCAGCAGCCCGGGACTAGCGGGGGAGGAGCAGTTCTTC
NA	many	TRBV20-1	TRBJ2-1	CSARGDSGSYNEQFF	TGCAGTGCTAGAGGGGACAGCGGGTCCTACAATGAGCAGTTCTTC
TRBD1	few	TRBV29-1	TRBJ2-7	CSVGSWTGVSYEQYF	TGCAGCGTTGGATCTTGGACAGGGGTGTCCTACGAGCAGTACTTC